This T cell receptor (beta chain) came from a study of shared T cell receptors in the human thymus. Sequenced by immunoSEQ multiplex PCR; TCRdb stores in-frame clones only, minus some. This sample has under 700,000 clones; around 78% occur once, and the top ten carry more than 0.01%. Germline values: CDR1 MNHEY, CDR2 SMNVEV (reference sequence). This CDR3 has 19 residues. The trim removed 5 bases at V and 0 bases at J, leaving 15 bases unmatched. The same data also went into a second study, on human thymus T cells. That report notes: The related literature has documented a marked overlap of thymic repertoires among unrelated individuals.

This sequence was found in a boy less than two years old with a congenital heart defect. The sample comprised thymocytes. The chain combines TRBV27 with TRBJ2-1, with 8 bases matching TRBD2. CDR3 protein: CASSPGGAGVSSSYNEQFF. CDR3 coding DNA: TGTGCCAGCAGTCCCGGGGGGGCCGGAGTTTCCAGCTCCTACAATGAGCAGTTCTTC.